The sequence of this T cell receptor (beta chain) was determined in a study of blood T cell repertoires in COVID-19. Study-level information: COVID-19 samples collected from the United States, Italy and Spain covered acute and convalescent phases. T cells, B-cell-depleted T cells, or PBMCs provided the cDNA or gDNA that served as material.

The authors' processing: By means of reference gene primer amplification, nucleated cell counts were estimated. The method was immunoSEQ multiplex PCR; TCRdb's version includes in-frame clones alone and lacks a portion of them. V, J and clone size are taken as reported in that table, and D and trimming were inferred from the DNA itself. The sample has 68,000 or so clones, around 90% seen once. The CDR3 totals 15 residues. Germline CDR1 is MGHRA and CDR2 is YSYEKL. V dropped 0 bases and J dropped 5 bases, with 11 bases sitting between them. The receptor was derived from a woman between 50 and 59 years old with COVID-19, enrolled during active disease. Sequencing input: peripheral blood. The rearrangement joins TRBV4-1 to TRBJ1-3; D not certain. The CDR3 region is CASSQDGVGRNTIYF. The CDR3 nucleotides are TGCGCCAGCAGCCAAGACGGGGTTGGGAGAAACACCATATATTTT.